A single sample gave rise to the 32 T cell receptor beta chains below, sequenced in a study of T cell repertoires in cytomegalovirus infection (dated by TCRdb to between 2017 and 2020). The sequencer was an Illumina HiSeq 1500. Clones were called with MiXCR by TCRdb after fastp trimmed the public reads at Q25, and only in-frame beta chains were retained. Rows are combined by CDR3 protein, so each entry shows the most common genes and DNA. In all, the sample holds roughly 100,000 distinct CDR3 sequences, and 16% of those were seen once. The top ten clones comprise 8% to 9.5% of the sample. The sample consisted of PBMCs. These TCRs come from a human donor in good health (CMV status not recorded). Some clones in this sample may be carry-over from other donors' samples.

This clonotype was seen many times. The chain recombines TRBV7-6 with TRBJ2-1; D may be TRBD2 (5 bases). This CDR3 comprises 16 residues. In germline, CDR1 is SGHVS, CDR2 FNYEAQ. With 7 bases removed from V and 3 bases from J, the gap between germline ends came to 19 bases. The CDR3 loop is CASTQRRAEGYNEQFF. The CDR3 nucleotides read TGTGCCAGCACCCAAAGGCGGGCGGAAGGCTACAATGAGCAGTTCTTC. Full variable domain (rest looked up from reference TRBV7-6 and TRBJ2-1): GAGVSQSPRYKVTKRGQDVALRCDPISGHVSLYWYRQALGQGPEFLTYFNYEAQQDKSGLPNDRFSAERPEGSISTLTIQRTEQRDSAMYRCASTQRRAEGYNEQFFGPGTRLTVL.

This clonotype came up a few times. The V call is TRBV5-4, the J call TRBJ2-6, with D perhaps given as TRBD1 or TRBD2 (5 bases each). Trimming removed 2 bases at V and 0 bases at J, with 15 bases between. Germline CDR1 is SGHNT and CDR2 is YYREEE (reference sequence). CDR3 length equals 18 residues. In DNA, the CDR3 is TGTGCCAGCAGCTTTCTTGGGGACGCTTACTCTGGGGCCAACGTCCTGACTTTC. Its translation is CASSFLGDAYSGANVLTF.

This clonotype turned up a few times. This chain joins TRBV28 and TRBJ1-5; D is unresolved. Germline V gene data show CDR1 as MDHEN and CDR2 as SYDVKM. Trimming left V 7 bases short and J 3 bases short, with 7 bases between. The CDR3 covers 12 residues. The CDR3 protein is CASNPTNQPQHF. The CDR3 DNA sequence: TGTGCCAGCAATCCAACCAATCAGCCCCAGCATTTT.

This clonotype occurred a few times. This chain links TRBV2 with TRBJ2-1; D is unresolved. Trimming removed 8 bases from V and 2 bases from J, with 13 bases in between. The germline gives CDR1 SNHLY, CDR2 FYNNEI. The CDR3 spans 14 residues. The CDR3 protein is CASAETFAYNEQFF. CDR3 DNA sequence: TGTGCCAGCGCGGAGACTTTTGCCTACAATGAGCAGTTCTTC.

This clonotype was counted a few times. The chain combines TRBV5-4 with TRBJ2-5, with a weak D call TRBD1 (6 bases). Trimming cost V 0 bases and J 10 bases, with 16 bases left between them. The CDR3 totals 14 residues. Germline V gives CDR1 SGHNT, CDR2 YYREEE (reference sequence). In nucleotides, the CDR3 is TGTGCCAGCAGCTTGGTACAGGGAACCAAGGTCCAGTACTTC. As protein: CASSLVQGTKVQYF.

In this sample, this clonotype turned up many times. The J gene is TRBJ2-7, the V gene TRBV7-8; 7 bases align to TRBD2. CDR1 is SGHVS and CDR2 is FQNEAQ in the germline V gene. The CDR3 contains 11 residues. The junction had 0 bases not matched to a gene; V was cut back by 8 bases and J by 2 bases. Written as DNA, the CDR3 is TGTGCCAGCGGGGGGGCCTACGAGCAGTACTTC. It yields the protein CASGGAYEQYF.

The chain employs TRBV6-6 and TRBJ1-5; possibly TRBD1 for D (6 bases). The length of the CDR3 is 14 residues. Trimming took 4 bases from V and 5 from J, leaving 12 bases between them. Looked up from germline, CDR1 is MNHNY and CDR2 is SVGAGI (reference sequence). As DNA, the CDR3 is TGTGCCAGCAGTTGGTACAGGGCGGATCAGCCCCAGCATTTT. It encodes CASSWYRADQPQHF.

This chain uses TRBV2 with TRBJ1-4; D is possibly TRBD1 (6 bases). The CDR3 is made up of 14 amino acids. The germline CDR1 and CDR2 sequences are SNHLY and FYNNEI. V was cut by 3 bases and J by 5 bases, with 10 bases left in between. The CDR3 loop reads CASSDQGMNEKLFF. In DNA form, the CDR3 reads TGTGCCAGCAGTGATCAGGGGATGAATGAAAAACTGTTTTTT.

This clonotype was counted ten times or more. The V and J genes are TRBV7-3 and TRBJ1-6; D unclear. Germline assignment: CDR1 SGHTA and CDR2 FQGTGA. Trimming pared 4 bases from V and 9 bases from J, leaving 13 bases between. The CDR3 is 14 amino acids. The CDR3 bases are TGTGCCAGCAGCTCAGTCGGACGTTCTTCACCCCTCCACTTT. Encoded protein: CASSSVGRSSPLHF.

The sample holds many counts of this clonotype. The chain employs TRBV7-3 and TRBJ2-3, with D unclear. V lost 2 bases, J lost 0 bases, and 9 bases lay in between. This CDR3 region has 15 residues. Germline V gene data show CDR1 as SGHTA and CDR2 as FQGTGA. In DNA form, the CDR3 reads TGTGCCAGCAGCTTAGATCCTTCTAGCACAGATACGCAGTATTTT. Protein sequence: CASSLDPSSTDTQYF.

This chain connects TRBV11-2 to TRBJ2-2, with 10 bases fitting TRBD2. J lost 4 bases, V lost 5 bases, and 10 bases had no gene match. CDR1 and CDR2 from the germline V gene are SGHAT and FQNNGV. This CDR3 is 17 amino acids long. In nucleotides, the CDR3 is TGTGCCAGCAGCCGAAGCGGGGGGGGTGTTACCACCGGGGAGCTGTTTTTT. It encodes CASSRSGGGVTTGELFF.

This clonotype appeared a few times. J is TRBJ1-6 and V is TRBV25-1, with D tentatively TRBD1 (5 bases). This CDR3 is 15 amino acids long. CDR1 and CDR2 from the germline V gene are MGHDK and SYGVNS. The V end lost 4 bases, the J end lost 7 bases, and 14 bases lay between the germline ends. CDR3: CASSVLGVKNSPLHF. The CDR3 DNA follows: TGTGCCAGCAGTGTCCTGGGGGTTAAGAATTCACCCCTCCACTTT.

This clonotype was detected ten times or more. The chain couples TRBV12-3 or TRBV12-4 to TRBJ2-5; possibly TRBD1 or TRBD2 for D (5 bases each). The CDR3 loop spans 12 amino acids. V was shortened by 2 bases and J by 9 bases, with 10 bases between the two germline ends. The CDR3 here is CASSLRDEAQYF. The CDR3 DNA is TGTGCCAGCAGTTTAAGGGACGAGGCCCAGTACTTC.

This clonotype was found many times. V is TRBV7-6 and J is TRBJ2-7; D perhaps matches TRBD1 (6 bases). Germline CDR1 is SGHVS and CDR2 is FNYEAQ. The CDR3 is 14 residues long. The V and J ends lost 0 bases and 5 bases respectively, with 11 bases between them. The CDR3 DNA reads TGTGCCAGCAGCTTAGCGATCCCAGGGGACGAGCAGTACTTC. This translates into CASSLAIPGDEQYF.

This clonotype was seen ten or more times. The chain recombines TRBV7-8 with TRBJ2-5, with D perhaps given as TRBD1 or TRBD2 (5 bases each). V lost 1 base, J lost 9 bases, and 12 bases lay in between. Germline V gives CDR1 SGHVS, CDR2 FQNEAQ. CDR3 size: 13 residues. The DNA for the CDR3 is TGTGCCAGCAGCTTAGGTGGGACGATGCCCCAGTACTTC. Amino acid sequence: CASSLGGTMPQYF.

The rearrangement uses TRBV27 and TRBJ2-3; a possible D gene is TRBD1 (5 bases). Between the trimmed V and J ends, which lost 2 bases and 4 bases, there was a span of 22 bases. The germline gives CDR1 MNHEY, CDR2 SMNVEV (reference sequence). The CDR3 spans 18 residues. DNA of the CDR3: TGTGCCAGCAGTTTAAGGGCTGTATGGGGCAGGCGAGCAGATACGCAGTATTTT. This translates into CASSLRAVWGRRADTQYF.

This clonotype was recorded many times. The CDR3 loop reads CASSKRTGAGANVLTF. DNA of the CDR3: TGTGCCAGCAGCAAAAGGACAGGGGCTGGGGCCAACGTCCTGACTTTC. The J gene is TRBJ2-6, the V gene TRBV11-2; 9 bases map to TRBD1. This CDR3 is 16 amino acids long. V shed 5 bases and J 2 bases; nucleotides not matched to a gene: 4. Germline-derived CDR1 and CDR2 are SGHAT and FQNNGV.

This clonotype was detected many times. The CDR3 loop is CASSTLSGANVLTF. The CDR3 nucleotides read TGTGCCAGCAGTACCCTCTCTGGGGCCAACGTCCTGACTTTC. The rearrangement joins TRBV6-1 to TRBJ2-6, with D uncertain. The V end lost 5 bases, the J end lost 0 bases, and 5 bases lay between the germline ends. This CDR3 has 14 residues. Looked up from germline, CDR1 is MNHNS and CDR2 is SASEGT.

This clonotype was detected ten times or more. The chain recombines TRBV27 with TRBJ2-7, with D maybe TRBD2 (5 bases). V was trimmed by 2 bases and J by 2 bases, leaving 13 bases between them. In germline, CDR1 is MNHEY, CDR2 SMNVEV (reference sequence). This CDR3 is 15 amino acids long. CDR3 protein: CASSLGLASTYEQYF. CDR3 nucleotide sequence: TGTGCCAGCAGTTTAGGGCTAGCTAGCACCTACGAGCAGTACTTC.

J is TRBJ2-1 and V is TRBV7-4; 7 positions agree with TRBD1. The germline CDR1 and CDR2 sequences are SGHVT and SQSDAQ. This CDR3 has 14 residues. V was pared by 5 bases and J by 6 bases, with 7 bases of the junction left unmatched. In nucleotides, the CDR3 is TGTGCCAGCAGCCGACCGACAGGGTCCAATGAGCAGTTCTTC. The encoded protein is CASSRPTGSNEQFF.

This clonotype appeared a few times. V usage is TRBV28 and J usage is TRBJ1-5; D is possibly TRBD1 (6 bases). CDR3 length equals 15 residues. CDR1 and CDR2 (germline): MDHEN, SYDVKM. Trimming removed 4 bases from V and 3 bases from J, with 13 bases in between. The CDR3 nucleotides are TGTGCCAGCAGTTCCCCTACAGGGACCAATCAGCCCCAGCATTTT. This codes for CASSSPTGTNQPQHF.

This clonotype was recorded many times. The chain has TRBV7-2 and TRBJ2-5; TRBD1 matches 7 bases. Germline CDR1 is SGHTA and CDR2 is FQGNSA. The CDR3 covers 14 residues. The J segment lost 1 base and the V segment lost 5 bases, leaving 4 bases of the junction unmatched. The DNA for the CDR3 is TGTGCCAGCAGCAAGGACAGGTCCCAAGAGACCCAGTACTTC. It translates to CASSKDRSQETQYF.

V and J are TRBV20-1 and TRBJ1-1; possible D gene TRBD1, 5 bases. The CDR3 is 13 residues long. Germline V gives CDR1 DFQATT, CDR2 SNEGSKA (reference sequence). V dropped 6 bases and J dropped 3 bases, with 14 bases sitting between them. In DNA form, the CDR3 reads TGCAGTGCCAAGCGGGGCTTGGACACTGAAGCTTTCTTT. This translates into CSAKRGLDTEAFF.

Ten or more counts support this clonotype. The chain carries TRBV7-2 and TRBJ1-5; D remains unclear. Germline CDR1 SGHTA, CDR2 FQGNSA. The CDR3 contains 12 residues. V was trimmed by 4 bases and J by 6 bases, leaving 7 bases between them. The CDR3 DNA is TGTGCCAGCAGCTATATCGGTCAGCCCCAGCATTTT. This gives the protein CASSYIGQPQHF.

This chain joins TRBV27 and TRBJ1-4, with D possibly matching TRBD1 (5 bases). Trimming stripped 3 bases from V and 7 bases from J, with 15 bases between. Germline lookup yields CDR1 MNHEY and CDR2 SMNVEV (reference sequence). This CDR3 is 15 amino acids long. CDR3 in DNA: TGTGCCAGCAGTTTTAGGGCCCCCGGGGGTGAAAAACTGTTTTTT. This codes for CASSFRAPGGEKLFF.

As for this clonotype: The junction does not match germline at one end; this may be a read error. The chain couples TRBV2 to TRBJ2-1, with D maybe TRBD2 (5 bases). The CDR3 spans 18 residues. Germline values: CDR1 SNHLY, CDR2 FYNNEI. The CDR3 region has the DNA TGTGCCAGCAGTGAAAAGCGGAGGCCAGGAGGAATTTACAATCAGCAGTTCTTC. Translation: CASSEKRRPGGIYNQQFF.

This chain joins TRBV11-3 and TRBJ2-7; a possible D gene is TRBD1 (5 bases). Trimming stripped 5 bases from V and 2 bases from J, with 13 bases between. Per germline, CDR1 SGHNT and CDR2 YENEEA. The CDR3 totals 14 residues. CDR3 sequence reads: CASSQGPGPYEQYF. The CDR3 coding sequence is TGTGCCAGCAGCCAGGGTCCCGGTCCCTACGAGCAGTACTTC.

This clonotype occurred many times. The rearrangement joins TRBV7-2 to TRBJ1-2; possibly TRBD1 for D (5 bases). The CDR3 has 15 residues. Germline V CDR1 and CDR2: SGHTA, FQGNSA. V shed 5 bases and J shed 4 bases, with 17 bases lying between them. CDR3 amino acids: CASSPDVGAGYGYTF. For the CDR3, the DNA is TGTGCCAGCAGCCCAGATGTAGGGGCAGGCTATGGCTACACCTTC.

This clonotype showed up many times. V gene TRBV7-2 combines with J gene TRBJ2-4; perhaps TRBD2 as D (7 bases). From germline, CDR1 is SGHTA and CDR2 FQGNSA. The CDR3 is 12 amino acids. V was cut by 8 bases and J by 8 bases, with 13 bases left in between. The CDR3, as DNA: TGTGCCAGCGGCGGGGGCGTGGACATTCAGTACTTC. Its translation: CASGGGVDIQYF.

This clonotype has a handful of counts. This chain uses TRBV7-2 with TRBJ2-5; no clear D gene. Per the germline V gene, CDR1 is SGHTA and CDR2 is FQGNSA. This CDR3 has 12 amino acids. Between the trimmed V and J ends, which lost 2 bases and 4 bases, there was a span of 5 bases. In nucleotides, the CDR3 is TGTGCCAGCAGCTTACGGGCAGAGACCCAGTACTTC. Translated, it gives CASSLRAETQYF.

This clonotype was observed at least ten times. The genes are TRBV28 and TRBJ2-3; D is unresolved. CDR3 length: 16 residues. Germline CDR1 reads MDHEN; CDR2 reads SYDVKM. The germline V and J ends were trimmed by 2 bases and 2 bases, with 14 bases remaining between them. The CDR3 bases are TGTGCCAGCAGTTTACGAGGTCCTGGGCTCACAGATACGCAGTATTTT. Its protein product is CASSLRGPGLTDTQYF.

This clonotype was observed a handful of times. V usage is TRBV7-2 and J usage is TRBJ2-1; the D is unclear. The ends were cut back, 1 base at V and 10 bases at J, with 17 bases in the middle. The CDR3 sequence is 15 residues long. The germline V gene has CDR1 SGHTA and CDR2 FQGNSA. CDR3: CASSLVLPPDKEQFF. CDR3 sequence (DNA): TGTGCCAGCAGCTTAGTCTTACCCCCCGATAAAGAGCAGTTCTTC.